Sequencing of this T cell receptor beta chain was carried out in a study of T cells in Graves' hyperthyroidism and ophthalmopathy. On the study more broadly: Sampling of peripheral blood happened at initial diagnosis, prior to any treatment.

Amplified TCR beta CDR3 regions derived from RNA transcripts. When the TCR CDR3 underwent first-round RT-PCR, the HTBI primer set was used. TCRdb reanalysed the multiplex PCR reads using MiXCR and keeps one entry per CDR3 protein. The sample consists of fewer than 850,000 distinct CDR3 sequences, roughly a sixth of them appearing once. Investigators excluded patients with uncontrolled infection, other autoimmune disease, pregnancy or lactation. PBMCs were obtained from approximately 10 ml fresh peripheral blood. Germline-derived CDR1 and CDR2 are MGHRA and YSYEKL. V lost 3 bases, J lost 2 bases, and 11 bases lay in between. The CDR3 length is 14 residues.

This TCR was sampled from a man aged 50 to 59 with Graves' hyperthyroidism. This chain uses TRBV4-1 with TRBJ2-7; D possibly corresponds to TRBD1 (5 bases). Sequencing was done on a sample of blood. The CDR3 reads CASSHQTATYEQYF. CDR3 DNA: TGCGCCAGCAGCCACCAGACAGCAACCTACGAGCAGTACTTC.